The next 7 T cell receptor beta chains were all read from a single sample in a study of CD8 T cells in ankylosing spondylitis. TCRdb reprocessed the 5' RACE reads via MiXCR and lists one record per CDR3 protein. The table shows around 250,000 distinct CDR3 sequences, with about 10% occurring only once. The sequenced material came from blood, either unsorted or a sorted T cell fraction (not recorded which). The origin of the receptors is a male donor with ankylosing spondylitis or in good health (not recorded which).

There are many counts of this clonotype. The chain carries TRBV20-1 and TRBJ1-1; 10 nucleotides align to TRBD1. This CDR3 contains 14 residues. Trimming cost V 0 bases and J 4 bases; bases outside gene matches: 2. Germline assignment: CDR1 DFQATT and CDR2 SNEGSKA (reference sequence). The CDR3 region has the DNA TGCAGTGCTAGAGATGGACAGGGGGGCACTGAAGCTTTCTTT. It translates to CSARDGQGGTEAFF.

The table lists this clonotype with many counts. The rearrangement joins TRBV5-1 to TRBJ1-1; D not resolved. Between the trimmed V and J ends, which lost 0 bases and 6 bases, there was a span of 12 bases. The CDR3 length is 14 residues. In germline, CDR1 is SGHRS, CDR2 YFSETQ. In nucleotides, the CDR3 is TGCGCCAGCAGCTTGGACAGCAGATCTTCTGAAGCTTTCTTT. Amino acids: CASSLDSRSSEAFF.

The CDR3 DNA sequence: TGTGCCAGCAGCTTAGGGGTAGTTCCGGGACAGGGATCCTACAATGAGCAGTTCTTC. It codes for CASSLGVVPGQGSYNEQFF. The chain recombines TRBV7-2 with TRBJ2-1; 9 bases map to TRBD1. Germline-derived CDR1 and CDR2 are SGHTA and FQGNSA. V shed 1 base and J 1 base; nucleotides not matched to a gene: 11. This CDR3 has 19 residues.

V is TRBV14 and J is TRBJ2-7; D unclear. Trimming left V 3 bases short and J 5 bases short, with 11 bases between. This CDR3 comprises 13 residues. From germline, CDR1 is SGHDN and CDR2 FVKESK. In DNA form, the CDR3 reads TGTGCCAGCAGCCAGACTTCATGGGACGAGCAGTACTTC. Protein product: CASSQTSWDEQYF.

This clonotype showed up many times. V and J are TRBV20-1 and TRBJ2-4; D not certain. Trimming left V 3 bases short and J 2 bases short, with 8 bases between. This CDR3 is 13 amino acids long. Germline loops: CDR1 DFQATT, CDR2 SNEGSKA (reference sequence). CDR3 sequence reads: CSASKIPKNIQYF. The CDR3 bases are TGCAGTGCTAGCAAAATACCCAAAAACATTCAGTACTTC.

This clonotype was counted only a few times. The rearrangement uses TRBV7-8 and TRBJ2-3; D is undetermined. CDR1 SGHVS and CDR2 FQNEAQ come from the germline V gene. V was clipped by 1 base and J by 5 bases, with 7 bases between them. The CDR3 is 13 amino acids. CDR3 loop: CASSLGAVDTQYF. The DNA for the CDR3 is TGTGCCAGCAGCTTAGGAGCCGTAGATACGCAGTATTTT.

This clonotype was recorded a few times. The CDR3 protein is CASSYSAGTSYEQYF. Here the CDR3 DNA reads TGTGCCAGCAGTTACTCGGCCGGGACTAGTTACGAGCAGTACTTC. V and J are TRBV6-6 and TRBJ2-7; 8 bases map to TRBD2. With 0 bases clipped from V and 4 bases from J, the junction kept 5 bases outside the gene matches. Per germline, CDR1 MNHNY and CDR2 SVGAGI (reference sequence). The CDR3 is 15 residues long.